This TCR beta chain appears in the sequencing data of a study of blood T cell repertoires in COVID-19. At the level of the study: PBMCs, B-cell-depleted T cells, or T cells were the source of the cDNA or gDNA that made up the material.

The CDR3 has 15 residues. The V end was cut by 4 bases, the J end by 5 bases, with 15 bases between. Germline V CDR1 and CDR2: MNHEY, SMNVEV (reference sequence). In the original processing: Estimates of nucleated cell counts were drawn from the amplification of reference gene primers. Sequencing was performed with immunoSEQ multiplex PCR; in TCRdb, only in-frame clones are kept and a portion is missing. V and J calls plus clone size are reproduced from that table; the DNA served to infer D and trimming. The sample shows 380,000 or so clones, more than 75% of them seen only once. The sequenced sample consisted of PBMCs or T cells enriched from blood (not recorded which). This receptor was identified in a man between 25 and 39 years old who had recovered from COVID-19. The chain combines TRBV27 with TRBJ2-1; D perhaps matches TRBD2 (5 bases). The CDR3 region is CASSYALSGDNEQFF. CDR3 coding DNA: TGTGCCAGCAGTTACGCCTTAAGCGGTGACAATGAGCAGTTCTTC.